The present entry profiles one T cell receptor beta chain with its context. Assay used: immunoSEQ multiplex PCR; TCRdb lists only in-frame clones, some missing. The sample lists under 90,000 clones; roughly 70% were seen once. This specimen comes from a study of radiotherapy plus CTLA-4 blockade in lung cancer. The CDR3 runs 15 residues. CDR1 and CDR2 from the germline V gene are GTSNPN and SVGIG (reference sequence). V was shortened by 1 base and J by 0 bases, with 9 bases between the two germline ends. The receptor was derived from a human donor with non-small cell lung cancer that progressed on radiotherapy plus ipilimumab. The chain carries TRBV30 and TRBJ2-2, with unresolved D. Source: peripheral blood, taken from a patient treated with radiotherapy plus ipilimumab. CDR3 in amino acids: CAWSDGRTNTGELFF. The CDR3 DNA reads TGTGCCTGGAGTGATGGACGGACGAACACCGGGGAGCTGTTTTTT.